A single sample gave rise to the 23 T cell receptor beta chains below, sequenced in a study of T cell changes during pregnancy in multiple sclerosis. Profiled with immunoSEQ multiplex PCR; TCRdb holds only in-frame clones, not every one. The data hold tens of thousands of clones, with 89% observed a single time. Here the sequenced sample was CD8+ T cells from peripheral blood mononuclear cells, taken in the third trimester of pregnancy. These receptors came from a female donor with multiple sclerosis, enrolled in a pregnancy study.

The chain links TRBV7-3 to TRBJ2-2; D is possibly TRBD1 (6 bases). The CDR3 runs 16 residues. V was clipped by 1 base and J by 5 bases, with 14 bases between them. Germline V gene data show CDR1 as SGHTA and CDR2 as FQGTGA. The CDR3 nucleotides are TGTGCCAGCAGCTTAAGTGTAGACAGGTCGACCGGGGAGCTGTTTTTT. As protein: CASSLSVDRSTGELFF. Supplemented by reference TRBV7-3 and TRBJ2-2, the full variable domain reads GAGVSQTPSNKVTEKGKYVELRCDPISGHTALYWYRQSLGQGPEFLIYFQGTGAADDSGLPNDRFFAVRPEGSVSTLKIQRTERGDSAVYLCASSLSVDRSTGELFFGEGSRLTVL.

The gene calls are TRBV5-1 and TRBJ2-2, with D perhaps matching TRBD1 (5 bases). The V gene lost 4 bases and the J gene lost 2 bases, with 9 bases spanning the gap. The germline gives CDR1 SGHRS, CDR2 YFSETQ. The CDR3 runs 14 residues. The CDR3 bases are TGCGCCAGCAGCGGTGGACAAAACACCGGGGAGCTGTTTTTT. Amino acid sequence: CASSGGQNTGELFF.

V is TRBV6-5 and J is TRBJ2-7; D possibly corresponds to TRBD2 (6 bases). CDR3 length: 14 residues. V was trimmed by 4 bases and J by 2 bases, leaving 12 bases between them. Looked up from germline, CDR1 is MNHEY and CDR2 is SVGAGI. In DNA, the CDR3 is TGTGCCAGCAGTTTCGGGACTTCCGCCTACGAGCAGTACTTC. Amino acid sequence: CASSFGTSAYEQYF.

The sample holds many counts of this clone. V is TRBV19 and J is TRBJ2-2; no reliable D call. The CDR3 has 13 residues. Germline values: CDR1 LNHDA, CDR2 SQIVND (reference sequence). The CDR3 sequence: CSVRVSVTGELFF. CDR3 DNA sequence: TGTTCCGTCCGGGTGTCCGTAACCGGGGAGCTGTTTTTT.

The chain recombines TRBV11-2 with TRBJ2-1; 9 bases line up with TRBD2. Per the germline V gene, CDR1 is SGHAT and CDR2 is FQNNGV. Germline trimming cut 3 bases from V and 5 bases from J; bases unmatched to any gene: 11. The CDR3 spans 17 residues. CDR3 DNA: TGTGCCAGCAGCTTTGACTTGGCTAGCGGGATCGACAATGAGCAGTTCTTC. Translating gives CASSFDLASGIDNEQFF.

The V call is TRBV4-1, the J call TRBJ2-3; 9 nucleotides match TRBD2. Germline CDR1 reads MGHRA; CDR2 reads YSYEKL. The trim removed 0 bases at V and 7 bases at J, leaving 5 bases unmatched. The CDR3 totals 15 residues. The CDR3 DNA is TGCGCCAGCAGCCAAGATGCTAGCGGGGCAAATACGCAGTATTTT. Its translation: CASSQDASGANTQYF.

The V gene is TRBV7-6, the J gene TRBJ2-1; 12 bases are shared with TRBD2. Germline values: CDR1 SGHVS, CDR2 FNYEAQ. V lost 5 bases, J lost 6 bases, and 5 bases stayed unmatched. This CDR3 is built from 15 residues. The CDR3 loop reads CASSPTSGSGNEQFF. Written as DNA, the CDR3 is TGTGCCAGCAGCCCGACTAGCGGGAGTGGCAATGAGCAGTTCTTC.

The gene calls are TRBV4-3 and TRBJ2-1; 8 bases agree with TRBD2. Trimming cost V 3 bases and J 3 bases; bases outside gene matches: 10. This CDR3 is built from 17 residues. Looked up from germline, CDR1 is LGHNA and CDR2 is YSLEER. The CDR3 DNA reads as TGCGCCAGCAGCCAGGGATTAGCGGGGACCTTCTACAATGAGCAGTTCTTC. It yields the protein CASSQGLAGTFYNEQFF.

J is TRBJ1-1 and V is TRBV5-1, with 7 bases lining up with TRBD1. CDR1 and CDR2 (germline): SGHRS, YFSETQ. This CDR3 is 16 amino acids long. After removal of 1 base from V and 4 bases from J, the junction contained 10 bases not matched to a gene. CDR3 amino acids: CASSLLLQGKGTEAFF. CDR3 nucleotide sequence: TGCGCCAGCAGCTTGCTTTTACAGGGGAAGGGCACTGAAGCTTTCTTT. Filled out from reference TRBV5-1 and TRBJ1-1, the complete variable domain reads KAGVTQTPRYLIKTRGQQVTLSCSPISGHRSVSWYQQTPGQGLQFLFEYFSETQRNKGNFPGRFSGRQFSNSRSEMNVSTLELGDSALYLCASSLLLQGKGTEAFFGQGTRLTVV.

The rearrangement links TRBV19 to TRBJ2-7; D is unclear. The V end lost 2 bases, the J end lost 3 bases, and 8 bases lay between the germline ends. CDR3 size: 13 residues. Looked up from germline, CDR1 is LNHDA and CDR2 is SQIVND (reference sequence). CDR3 bases: TGTGCCAGTAGTATAACCGCTAGCTACGAGCAGTACTTC. Protein product: CASSITASYEQYF. Using reference TRBV19 and TRBJ2-7 for the parts outside the CDR3, the full variable domain is DGGITQSPKYLFRKEGQNVTLSCEQNLNHDAMYWYRQDPGQGLRLIYYSQIVNDFQKGDIAEGYSVSREKKESFPLTVTSAQKNPTAFYLCASSITASYEQYFGPGTRLTVT.

The chain carries TRBV4-1 and TRBJ1-5, with 7 bases lining up with TRBD1. The CDR3 sequence is 16 residues long. Germline trimming cut 4 bases from V and 4 bases from J; bases unmatched to any gene: 10. The germline CDR1 and CDR2 sequences are MGHRA and YSYEKL. The CDR3, as DNA: TGCGCCAGCAGCCTTTCGACAGGGAAAATTAATCAGCCCCAGCATTTT. This encodes CASSLSTGKINQPQHF.

The V and J genes are TRBV29-1 and TRBJ1-2; unclear D gene. V shed 1 base and J shed 8 bases, with 11 bases lying between them. Germline CDR1 SQVTM, CDR2 ANQGSEA. This CDR3 contains 12 residues. CDR3 protein: CSVEARLAGYTF. The CDR3, as DNA: TGCAGCGTTGAAGCTCGACTGGCCGGCTACACCTTC.

V and J are TRBV5-4 and TRBJ2-7; 16 bases line up with TRBD2. The V gene's germline CDR1 is SGHNT and CDR2 YYREEE (reference sequence). CDR3 length: 16 amino acids. J lost 5 bases, V lost 3 bases, and 5 bases had no gene match. The CDR3 bases are TGTGCCAGCAGCTGGGGACTAGCGGGAGGGGGTAACGAGCAGTACTTC. Translated, it gives CASSWGLAGGGNEQYF.

The chain uses TRBV7-7 and TRBJ2-3; D perhaps matches TRBD1 (6 bases). Germline V gene data show CDR1 as SSHAT and CDR2 as FNYEAQ (reference sequence). This CDR3 contains 13 residues. V was trimmed by 3 bases and J by 3 bases, leaving 7 bases between them. CDR3 DNA sequence: TGTGCCAGCAGCTTGGACAGTACAGATACGCAGTATTTT. Translating gives CASSLDSTDTQYF.

The V call is TRBV19, the J call TRBJ2-6, with a possible D match to TRBD1 (5 bases). Germline CDR1 and CDR2: LNHDA and SQIVND (reference sequence). V lost 7 bases and J lost 2, with 12 bases in between. The CDR3 runs 15 residues. This chain's CDR3 is CASTTVRTGANVLTF. The CDR3 DNA reads TGTGCCAGTACGACAGTCCGAACTGGGGCCAACGTCCTGACTTTC.

V and J are TRBV7-6 and TRBJ2-7; D is perhaps TRBD1 (8 bases). The CDR3 runs to 15 residues. V was trimmed by 5 bases and J by 4 bases, leaving 18 bases between them. The germline CDR1 and CDR2 sequences are SGHVS and FNYEAQ. The CDR3: CASSHALQGGYEQYF. The DNA of the CDR3 is TGTGCCAGCAGCCACGCCCTACAGGGGGGGTACGAGCAGTACTTC.

The V call is TRBV29-1, the J call TRBJ2-7, with D tentatively TRBD2 (7 bases). Trimming removed 3 bases from V and 4 bases from J, with 19 bases in between. CDR1 and CDR2 from the germline V gene are SQVTM and ANQGSEA. This CDR3 has 15 residues. Here the CDR3 reads CSVEGGPVGFYEQYF. For the CDR3, the DNA is TGCAGCGTTGAGGGGGGGCCCGTCGGCTTTTACGAGCAGTACTTC.

The rearrangement links TRBV9 to TRBJ1-2; D possibly corresponds to TRBD1 (5 bases). Trimming took 0 bases from V and 8 from J, leaving 17 bases between them. CDR1 is SGDLS and CDR2 is YYNGEE in the germline V gene. This CDR3 has 15 residues. CDR3 DNA sequence: TGTGCCAGCAGCGTAGGAGTGTACAGGTCTCACGGCTACACCTTC. Protein product: CASSVGVYRSHGYTF.

V is TRBV29-1 and J is TRBJ2-7; 12 bases line up with TRBD1. J lost 6 bases, V lost 3 bases, and 9 bases had no gene match. There are 15 residues in the CDR3. Germline V CDR1 and CDR2: SQVTM, ANQGSEA. CDR3 sequence reads: CSVEGGTGGSGEQYF. The CDR3 nucleotides are TGCAGCGTTGAGGGCGGGACAGGGGGCTCCGGCGAGCAGTACTTC.

This clone was observed a handful of times. The CDR3 sequence: CASSPWVAGGDEAFF. In DNA, the CDR3 is TGTGCCAGCAGCCCTTGGGTGGCCGGGGGTGATGAAGCTTTCTTT. The chain carries TRBV7-8 and TRBJ1-1; D is perhaps TRBD1 (5 bases). The CDR3 sequence is 15 residues long. V was pared by 5 bases and J by 7 bases, with 20 bases between. Germline-derived CDR1 and CDR2 are SGHVS and FQNEAQ.

The V call is TRBV6-5, the J call TRBJ1-1, with D possibly matching TRBD1 (5 bases). Germline CDR1 reads MNHEY; CDR2 reads SVGAGI. With 3 bases removed from V and 1 base from J, the gap between germline ends came to 6 bases. The CDR3 runs to 13 residues. The CDR3 region is CASSYDRNTEAFF. The CDR3 bases are TGTGCCAGCAGTTATGACAGGAACACTGAAGCTTTCTTT.

The chain is built from TRBV29-1 and TRBJ2-1; 7 bases are shared with TRBD2. V lost 4 bases and J lost 3; bases outside the gene matches: 3. Germline CDR1 and CDR2: SQVTM and ANQGSEA. The CDR3 totals 13 residues. CDR3 loop: CSVGGLLYNEQFF. The CDR3 DNA sequence: TGCAGCGTTGGGGGACTACTCTACAATGAGCAGTTCTTC.

The chain joins TRBV6-1 to TRBJ2-7; 8 bases line up with TRBD1. Germline lookup yields CDR1 MNHNS and CDR2 SASEGT. The V and J ends lost 1 base and 1 base, in that order; junction bases with no gene match: 3. This CDR3 has 15 residues. The CDR3 loop is CASSEGTGFSYEQYF. CDR3 nucleotide sequence: TGTGCCAGCAGTGAAGGGACAGGGTTTTCCTACGAGCAGTACTTC.